There are a few counts of the clone carrying this T cell receptor beta chain. In TCRdb, the 5' RACE reads were re-called with MiXCR into one record per CDR3 protein. The sample carries 420,000 or so distinct CDR3 sequences, around 18% recorded once. The sample comes from a study of identical twins. The sequenced sample consisted of naive T cells sorted from blood. The origin of this receptor is a man between 50 and 59 years old in good health.

The CDR3 protein is CASSQDRASGAKNIQYF. The CDR3 coding sequence is TGTGCCAGCAGCCAAGATCGGGCATCCGGAGCCAAAAACATTCAGTACTTC. The V gene is TRBV4-2, the J gene TRBJ2-4, with D hard to call. Trimming left V 0 bases short and J 0 bases short, with 12 bases between. Germline assignment: CDR1 LGHNA and CDR2 YNFKEQ. The length of the CDR3 is 17 residues.